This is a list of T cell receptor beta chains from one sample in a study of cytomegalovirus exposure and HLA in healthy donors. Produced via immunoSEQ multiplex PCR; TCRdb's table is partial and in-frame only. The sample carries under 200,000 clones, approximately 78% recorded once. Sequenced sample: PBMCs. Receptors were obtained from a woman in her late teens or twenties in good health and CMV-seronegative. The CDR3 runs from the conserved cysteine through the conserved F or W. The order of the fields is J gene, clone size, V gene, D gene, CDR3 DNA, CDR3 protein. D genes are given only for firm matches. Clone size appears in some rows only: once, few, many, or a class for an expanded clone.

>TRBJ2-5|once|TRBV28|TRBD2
TGTGCCAGCAGACTAGCGGGAGGTAACGCAGCCCAGTACTTC
CASRLAGGNAAQYF
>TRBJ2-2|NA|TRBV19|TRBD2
TGTGCCAGTAGTAGCCTAGCGGGACGGACCGGGGAGCTGTTTTTT
CASSSLAGRTGELFF
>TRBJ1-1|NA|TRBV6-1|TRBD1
TGTGCCAGCAGTTGGACAGGGTTGATGAACACTGAAGCTTTCTTT
CASSWTGLMNTEAFF
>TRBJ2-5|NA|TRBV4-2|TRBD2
TGTGCCAGCAGCCTCGTAGCGGGAGGGCAAGAGACCCAGTACTTC
CASSLVAGGQETQYF
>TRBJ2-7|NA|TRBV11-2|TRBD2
TGTGCCAGCAGCTTAGGGACTAGCGGGAGGGTTTGGGAGCAGTACTTC
CASSLGTSGRVWEQYF
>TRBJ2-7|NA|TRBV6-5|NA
TGTGCCAGCAAATTCGGTCTAGCCAGCTCCTACGAGCAGTACTTC
CASKFGLASSYEQYF
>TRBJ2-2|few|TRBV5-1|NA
TGCGCCAGCAGCCCGCGAGGGGGCGGGGAGCTGTTTTTT
CASSPRGGGELFF
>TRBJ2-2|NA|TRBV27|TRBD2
TGTGCCAGCGGGAGGGAGGGGAAGGCCGGGGAGCTGTTTTTT
CASGREGKAGELFF
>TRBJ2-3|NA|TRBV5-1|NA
TGCGCCAGCAGCTTGGTTAGCGGAGGCACAGATACGCAGTATTTT
CASSLVSGGTDTQYF
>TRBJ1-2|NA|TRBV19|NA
TGTGCCAGTAGTATAGGGGCAGGAACCCCCAGCTACACCTTC
CASSIGAGTPSYTF
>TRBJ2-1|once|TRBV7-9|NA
TGTGCCAGCAGCCAAGCTGATGAGCAGTTCTTC
CASSQADEQFF
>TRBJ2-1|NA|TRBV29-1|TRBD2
TGCAGCGTTGATGGCGGGAGCTCCTACAATGAGCAGTTCTTC
CSVDGGSSYNEQFF
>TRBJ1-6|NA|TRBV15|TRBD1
TGTGCCACCAGCAGTCAGGACAGTACAGGGGAGGCCCTCCACTTT
CATSSQDSTGEALHF
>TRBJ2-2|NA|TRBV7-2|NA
TGTGCCAGCAGCCGTGGGAGGCCGCTGGGCACCGGGGAGCTGTTTTTT
CASSRGRPLGTGELFF
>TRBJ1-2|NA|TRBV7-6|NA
TGTGCCAGCAGCACAGGTCCTAACTATGGCTACACCTTC
CASSTGPNYGYTF
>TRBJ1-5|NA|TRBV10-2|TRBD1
TGCGCCAGCAGGGAGACAGGGTTGGGTCAGCCCCAGCATTTT
CASRETGLGQPQHF
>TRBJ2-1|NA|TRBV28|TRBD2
TGTGCCAGCGGTTCAGGTCCGGGACTAGACACCAATGAGCAGTTCTTC
CASGSGPGLDTNEQFF
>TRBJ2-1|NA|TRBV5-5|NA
TGTGCCAGCAGCTTTCGCCAGGGGTACTACAATGAGCAGTTCTTC
CASSFRQGYYNEQFF
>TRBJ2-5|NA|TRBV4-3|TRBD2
TGCGCCAGCAGCCAAGGGACTAGCGGGGACCTGGGAGAGACCCAGTACTTC
CASSQGTSGDLGETQYF
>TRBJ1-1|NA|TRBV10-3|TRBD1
TGTGCCATCAGGGCAGGGGGCTTGAGTGAAGCTTTCTTT
CAIRAGGLSEAFF
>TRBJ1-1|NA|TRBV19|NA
TGTGCCAGTAGTTCCATGCAGTCGCCTTTCTTT
CASSSMQSPFF
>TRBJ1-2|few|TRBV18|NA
TGTGCCAGCTCACCATTCGGACTGGATGGCTACACCTTC
CASSPFGLDGYTF
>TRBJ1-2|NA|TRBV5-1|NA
TGCGCCAGCAGCTTGGCCACGAGTGGCTACACCTTC
CASSLATSGYTF
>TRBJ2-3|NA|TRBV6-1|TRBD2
TGTGCCAGCAGTGTAGGGACTAGCGGGAGTTACACAGATACGCAGTATTTT
CASSVGTSGSYTDTQYF
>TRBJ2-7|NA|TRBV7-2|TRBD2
TGTGCCAGCAGCCAGTGGGGAGGGTCCTACGAGCAGTACTTC
CASSQWGGSYEQYF
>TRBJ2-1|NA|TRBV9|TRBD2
TGTGCCAGCAGCGTAGCTCTAGCGGGAGGGTGGAATGAGCAGTTCTTC
CASSVALAGGWNEQFF
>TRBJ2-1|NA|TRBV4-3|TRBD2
TGCGCCAGCAGCCCTCAAATCCCTTTAGCGGGAGCCTACAATGAGCAGTTCTTC
CASSPQIPLAGAYNEQFF